The clone carrying this T cell receptor (beta chain) has a handful of counts. The antigen is unknown. The CDR3 contains 15 residues. CDR1 and CDR2 from the germline V gene are MDHEN and SYDVKM. The trim removed 4 bases at V and 3 bases at J, leaving 6 bases unmatched. This record belongs to a study of blood T cells in healthy people across ages. Regarding the study as a whole: Naive CD4+ cell counts and diversity both ran higher in long-lived than in aged donors.

A second PCR of roughly 7 to 11 cycles used a sample-barcoded 5' primer and a J-beta primer mix. Every sample returned 3 million or more CDR3-containing paired-end reads. One entry per CDR3 protein results from TCRdb running MiXCR on the 5' RACE reads. The sample has roughly 2 million distinct CDR3 sequences; just under 50% are singletons. Each of the donors had ten milliliters of peripheral blood drawn into EDTA-treated Vacutainer tubes. The sequenced sample was blood. The receptor's source is a woman aged 40 to 50 in good health. The chain employs TRBV28 and TRBJ2-3; 8 bases map to TRBD2. The CDR3: CASSSPGGVTDTQYF. The CDR3 DNA follows: TGTGCCAGCAGTTCGCCGGGAGGGGTGACAGATACGCAGTATTTT.